This T cell receptor (beta chain) was sequenced during a study of technical replicates of blood from several donors. Produced via immunoSEQ multiplex PCR; TCRdb's table is partial and in-frame only. The sample holds 65,000 to 85,000 clones; around 94% are singletons and the top ten take 0.3% to 0.5%. The CDR3 covers 12 residues. Germline values: CDR1 SQVTM, CDR2 ANQGSEA. With 6 bases clipped from V and 9 bases from J, the junction kept 7 bases outside the gene matches. This sequence originates from a human donor in good health. Material for sequencing was T cells isolated from PBMCs. The chain couples TRBV29-1 to TRBJ2-4, with 8 bases that match TRBD2. The DNA of the CDR3 is TGCAGCGTCACAGCGGGAGAGGGCATTCAGTACTTC. Residues: CSVTAGEGIQYF.